This T cell receptor beta chain stems from a study of human T cells and chemical hapten exposure. On the study more broadly: Upper inner arm skin measuring 2 cm by 2 cm received 2% DPC for sensitization. Study results and caveats: Patch test score rose with PT1 expanded TCRs, significant at 8, 16, 32, not 4.

The time point: patch test 1, 2 weeks after DPC sensitization. The sample's treatment: therapeutic diphenylcyclopropenone sensitization with weekly scalp DPC. Patch tests were applied only after blood draws. TCRdb fed the RACE reads into MiXCR, producing one record per CDR3 protein. Of some 91,000 distinct CDR3 sequences in the sample, around 12% were seen once. The CDR3 consists of 12 residues. After removal of 4 bases from V and 3 bases from J, the junction contained 1 base not matched to a gene. The germline V gene encodes CDR1 SQVTM and CDR2 ANQGSEA. This clonotype has at least ten counts. The antigen is undetermined.

This clonotype was sampled from a woman in her 40s with alopecia areata. Some clones in this sample may be carry-over from other donors' samples. The sequencing used whole blood, collected in connection with sensitization to the hapten diphenylcyclopropenone (DPC). The genes are TRBV29-1 and TRBJ2-7, with 9 nucleotides matching TRBD1. The CDR3 spells CSVADRGYEQYF. The CDR3 DNA sequence: TGCAGCGTTGCGGACAGGGGCTACGAGCAGTACTTC.